This T cell receptor beta chain stems from a study of high-grade serous ovarian cancer treatment subgroups. Overall study: Mean per sample: about 14,000 reads, around 7,300 unique TCR beta rearrangements. Study-wide points: The analyses considered CDR3 and ignored CDR1 and CDR2. Same-patient tumor repertoires overlapped at about 0.1 to 0.8; different patients barely overlapped. Bulk tumor TCR sequencing gave no spatial information.

The CDR3 covers 16 residues. CDR1 and CDR2 from the germline V gene are SGHNT and YENEEA. Trimming shortened V by 3 bases and J by 1 base, and 15 bases separated the two germline ends. Concerning this clone itself: Its antigen remains unidentified.

Using immunoSEQ multiplex PCR, the repertoire was profiled, and TCRdb retains in-frame clones only, with some absent. The sample consists of 2,000 to 2,500 clones, around 74% of them appearing once. Tumor samples were taken before definitive surgery or chemotherapy. V is TRBV11-3 and J is TRBJ1-1; D is perhaps TRBD1 (5 bases). The TCR comes from a human donor with high-grade serous ovarian cancer. The sequenced sample consisted of tumor tissue. The CDR3 here is CASSFESGQGNTEAFF. DNA for the CDR3: TGTGCCAGCAGCTTTGAGTCAGGGCAGGGGAACACTGAAGCTTTCTTT.